The entry below describes one T cell receptor (beta chain). Germline trimming cut 5 bases from V and 5 bases from J; bases unmatched to any gene: 7. The CDR3 contains 16 residues. Germline V lookup: CDR1 SGHTA, CDR2 FQGTGA. In the original processing: Quantification of nucleated cells was approximated via reference gene primer amplification. TCRdb's table, derived via immunoSEQ multiplex PCR, lists solely in-frame clones and lacks some. That table gives V, J and clone size, and the DNA gave D and trimming. The sample consists of tens of thousands of clones, about 80% of them appearing once. The source of the sample is a study of blood T cell repertoires in COVID-19. Study overall: The United States, Italy and Spain supplied acute and convalescent COVID-19 samples. PBMCs, B-cell-depleted T cells, or T cells were the source of the cDNA or gDNA that made up the material.

The chain is built from TRBV7-3 and TRBJ2-3; 13 bases align to TRBD2. Sequenced material: peripheral blood. The clonotype was recovered from a human donor in a cohort sampled during active COVID-19. The CDR3 DNA reads TGTGCCAGCAGCCAACTAGCGGGGGGGCAGGTAGATACGCAGTATTTT. Translation gives CASSQLAGGQVDTQYF.